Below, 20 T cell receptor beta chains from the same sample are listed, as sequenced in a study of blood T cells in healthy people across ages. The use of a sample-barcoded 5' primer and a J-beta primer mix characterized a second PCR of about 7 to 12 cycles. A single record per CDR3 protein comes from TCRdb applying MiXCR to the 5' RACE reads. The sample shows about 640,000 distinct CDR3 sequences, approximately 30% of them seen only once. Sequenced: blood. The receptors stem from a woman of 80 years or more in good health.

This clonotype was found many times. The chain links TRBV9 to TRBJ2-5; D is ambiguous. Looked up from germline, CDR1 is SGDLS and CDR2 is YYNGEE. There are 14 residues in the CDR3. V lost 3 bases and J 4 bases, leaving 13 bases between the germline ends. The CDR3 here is CASSESDWGETQYF. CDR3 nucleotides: TGTGCCAGCAGCGAGTCGGATTGGGGAGAGACCCAGTACTTC.

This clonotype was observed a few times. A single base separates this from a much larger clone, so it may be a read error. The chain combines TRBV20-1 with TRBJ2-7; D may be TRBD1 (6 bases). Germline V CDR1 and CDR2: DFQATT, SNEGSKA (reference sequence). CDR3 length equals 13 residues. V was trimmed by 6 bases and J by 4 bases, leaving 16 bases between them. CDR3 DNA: TGCAGTGCCGCCCCAGGGGTCTCGTACGAGCAGTACTTC. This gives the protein CSAAPGVSYEQYF.

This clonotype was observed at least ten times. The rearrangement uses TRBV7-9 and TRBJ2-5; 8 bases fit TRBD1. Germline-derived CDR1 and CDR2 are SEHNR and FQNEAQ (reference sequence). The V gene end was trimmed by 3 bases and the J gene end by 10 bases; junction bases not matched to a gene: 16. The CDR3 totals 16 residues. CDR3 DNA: TGTGCCAGCAGCTTTCCCAAAATCAGGGGGCCCAAGGACCAGTACTTC. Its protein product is CASSFPKIRGPKDQYF.

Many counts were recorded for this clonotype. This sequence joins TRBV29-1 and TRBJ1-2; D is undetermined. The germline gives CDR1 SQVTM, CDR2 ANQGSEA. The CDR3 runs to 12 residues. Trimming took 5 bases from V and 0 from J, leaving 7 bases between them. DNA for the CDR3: TGCAGCGTTCAACAGCCTAACTATGGCTACACCTTC. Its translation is CSVQQPNYGYTF.

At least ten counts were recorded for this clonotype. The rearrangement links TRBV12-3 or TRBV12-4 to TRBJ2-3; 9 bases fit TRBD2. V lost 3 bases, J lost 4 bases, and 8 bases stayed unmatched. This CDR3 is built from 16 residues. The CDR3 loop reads CASSLGRRGGADTQYF. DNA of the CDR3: TGTGCCAGCAGTTTGGGGAGGCGGGGGGGCGCAGATACGCAGTATTTT.

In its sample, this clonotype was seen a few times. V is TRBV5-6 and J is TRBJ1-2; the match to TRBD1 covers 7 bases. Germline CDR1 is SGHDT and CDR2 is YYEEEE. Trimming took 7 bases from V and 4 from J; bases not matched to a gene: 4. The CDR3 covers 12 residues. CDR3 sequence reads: CASVRGPYGYTF. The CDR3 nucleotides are TGTGCCAGCGTTAGGGGGCCCTATGGCTACACCTTC.

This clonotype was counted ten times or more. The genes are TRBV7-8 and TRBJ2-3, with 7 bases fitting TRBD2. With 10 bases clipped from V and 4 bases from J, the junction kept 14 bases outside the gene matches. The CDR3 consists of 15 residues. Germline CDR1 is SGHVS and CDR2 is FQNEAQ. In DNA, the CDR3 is TGTGCCACTGGGGGGGGGAGGGGATCTCCAGATACGCAGTATTTT. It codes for CATGGGRGSPDTQYF.

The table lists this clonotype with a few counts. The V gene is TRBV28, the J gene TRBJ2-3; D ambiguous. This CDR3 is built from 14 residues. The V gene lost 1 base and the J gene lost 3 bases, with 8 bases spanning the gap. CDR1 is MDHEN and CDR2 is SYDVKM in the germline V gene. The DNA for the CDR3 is TGTGCCAGCAGTTTATCCTCGATTACAGATACGCAGTATTTT. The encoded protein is CASSLSSITDTQYF.

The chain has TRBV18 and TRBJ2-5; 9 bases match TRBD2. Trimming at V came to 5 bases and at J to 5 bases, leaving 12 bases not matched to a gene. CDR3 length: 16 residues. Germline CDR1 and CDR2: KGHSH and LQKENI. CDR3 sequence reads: CASSESGGIQWETQYF. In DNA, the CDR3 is TGTGCCAGCTCAGAAAGCGGGGGGATCCAATGGGAGACCCAGTACTTC.

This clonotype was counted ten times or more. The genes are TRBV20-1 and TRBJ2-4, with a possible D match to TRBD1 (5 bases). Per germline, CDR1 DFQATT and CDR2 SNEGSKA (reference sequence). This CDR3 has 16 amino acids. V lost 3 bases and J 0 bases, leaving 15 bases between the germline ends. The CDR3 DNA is TGCAGTGCTAGGGCAGGGATAGGGGTAGCCAAAAACATTCAGTACTTC. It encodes CSARAGIGVAKNIQYF.

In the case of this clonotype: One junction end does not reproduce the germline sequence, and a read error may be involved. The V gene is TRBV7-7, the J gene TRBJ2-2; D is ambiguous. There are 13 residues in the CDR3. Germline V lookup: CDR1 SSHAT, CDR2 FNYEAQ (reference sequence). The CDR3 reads CASSFYEAGELFF. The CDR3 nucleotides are TGTGCTAGCAGCTTTTACGAGGCCGGGGAGCTGTTTTTT.

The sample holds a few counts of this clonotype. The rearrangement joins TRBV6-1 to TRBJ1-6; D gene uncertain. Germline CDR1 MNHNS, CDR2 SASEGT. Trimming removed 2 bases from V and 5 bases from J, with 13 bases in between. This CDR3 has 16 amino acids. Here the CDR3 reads CASSERLAIDNSPLHF. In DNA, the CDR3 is TGTGCCAGCAGTGAAAGGTTGGCCATAGATAATTCACCCCTCCACTTT.

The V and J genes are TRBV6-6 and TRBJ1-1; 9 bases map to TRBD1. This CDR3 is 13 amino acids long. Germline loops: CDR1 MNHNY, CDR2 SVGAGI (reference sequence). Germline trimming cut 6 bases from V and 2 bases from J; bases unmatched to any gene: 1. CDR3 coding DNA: TGTGCCAGCAGACAGGGGGCTAACACTGAAGCTTTCTTT. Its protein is CASRQGANTEAFF.

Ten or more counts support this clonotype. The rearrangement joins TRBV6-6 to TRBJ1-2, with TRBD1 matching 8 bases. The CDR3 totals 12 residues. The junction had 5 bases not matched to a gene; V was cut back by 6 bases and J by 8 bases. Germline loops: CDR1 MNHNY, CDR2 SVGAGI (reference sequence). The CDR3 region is CASRGQEGGYTF. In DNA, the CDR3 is TGTGCCAGCAGGGGACAGGAGGGAGGCTACACCTTC.

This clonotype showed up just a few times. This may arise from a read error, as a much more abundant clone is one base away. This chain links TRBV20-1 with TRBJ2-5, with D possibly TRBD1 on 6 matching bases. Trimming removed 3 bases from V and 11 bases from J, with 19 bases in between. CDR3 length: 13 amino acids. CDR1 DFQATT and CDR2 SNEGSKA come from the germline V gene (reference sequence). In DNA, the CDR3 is TGCAGTGCTAGGGGGGACACCTACAATGAGCAGTACTTC. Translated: CSARGDTYNEQYF.

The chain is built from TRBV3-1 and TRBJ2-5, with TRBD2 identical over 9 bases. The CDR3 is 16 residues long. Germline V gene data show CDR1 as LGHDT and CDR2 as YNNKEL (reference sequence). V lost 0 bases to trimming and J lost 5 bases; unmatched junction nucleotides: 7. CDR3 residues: CASSQDRRGGRETQYF. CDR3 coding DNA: TGTGCCAGCAGCCAAGATCGGCGGGGGGGCAGGGAGACCCAGTACTTC.

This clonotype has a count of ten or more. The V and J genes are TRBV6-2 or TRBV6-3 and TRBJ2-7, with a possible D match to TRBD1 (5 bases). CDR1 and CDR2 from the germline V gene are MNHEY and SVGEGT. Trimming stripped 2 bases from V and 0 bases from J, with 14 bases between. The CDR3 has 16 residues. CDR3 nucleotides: TGTGCCAGCAGTTACCGGGCAGGGCAACGCTCCTACGAGCAGTACTTC. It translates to CASSYRAGQRSYEQYF.

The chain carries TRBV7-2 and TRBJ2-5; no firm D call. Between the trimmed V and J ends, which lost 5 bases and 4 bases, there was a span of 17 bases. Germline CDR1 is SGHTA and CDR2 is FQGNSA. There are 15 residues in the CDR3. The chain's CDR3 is CASSPTGRFTETQYF. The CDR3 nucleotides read TGTGCCAGCAGCCCGACCGGACGATTTACAGAGACCCAGTACTTC.

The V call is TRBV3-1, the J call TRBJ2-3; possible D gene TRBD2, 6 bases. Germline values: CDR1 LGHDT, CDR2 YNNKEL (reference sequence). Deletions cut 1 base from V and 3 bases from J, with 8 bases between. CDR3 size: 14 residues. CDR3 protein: CASSQGRETDTQYF. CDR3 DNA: TGTGCCAGCAGCCAAGGGCGGGAAACAGATACGCAGTATTTT.

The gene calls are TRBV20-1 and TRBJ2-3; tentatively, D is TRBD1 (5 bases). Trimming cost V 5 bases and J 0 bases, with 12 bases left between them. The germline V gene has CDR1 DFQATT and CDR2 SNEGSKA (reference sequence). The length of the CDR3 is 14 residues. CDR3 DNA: TGCAGTGCTCCCCAGGGATCTAGCACAGATACGCAGTATTTT. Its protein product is CSAPQGSSTDTQYF.